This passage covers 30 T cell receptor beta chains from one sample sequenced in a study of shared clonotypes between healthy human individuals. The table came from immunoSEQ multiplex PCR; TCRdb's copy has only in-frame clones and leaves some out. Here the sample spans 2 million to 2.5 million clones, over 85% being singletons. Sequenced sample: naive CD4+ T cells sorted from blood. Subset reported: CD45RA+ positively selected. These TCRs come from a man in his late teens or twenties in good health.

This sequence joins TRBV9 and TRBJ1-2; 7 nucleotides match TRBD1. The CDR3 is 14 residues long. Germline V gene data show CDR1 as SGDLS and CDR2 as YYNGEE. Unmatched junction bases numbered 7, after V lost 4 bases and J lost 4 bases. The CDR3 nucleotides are TGTGCCAGCAGCCAGGGACAGTGGGGCTATGGCTACACCTTC. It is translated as CASSQGQWGYGYTF.

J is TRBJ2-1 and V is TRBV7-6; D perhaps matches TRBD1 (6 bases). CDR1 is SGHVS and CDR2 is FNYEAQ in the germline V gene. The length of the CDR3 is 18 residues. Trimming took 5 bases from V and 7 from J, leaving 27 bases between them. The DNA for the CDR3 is TGTGCCAGCAGCGGAAACCTGCCCTCTGCAGGGGTTGGGAATGAGCAGTTCTTC. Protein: CASSGNLPSAGVGNEQFF.

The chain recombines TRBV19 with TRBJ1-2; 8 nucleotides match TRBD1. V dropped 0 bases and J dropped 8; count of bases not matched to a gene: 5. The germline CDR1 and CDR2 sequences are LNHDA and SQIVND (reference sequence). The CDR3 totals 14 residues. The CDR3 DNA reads TGTGCCAGTAGTATAGATCGGACAGGGAGCGGCTACACCTTC. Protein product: CASSIDRTGSGYTF.

The CDR3 loop is CASGGSRETGEQYF. In nucleotides, the CDR3 is TGCGCCAGCGGAGGGTCCAGGGAAACAGGCGAGCAGTACTTC. The rearrangement uses TRBV5-1 and TRBJ2-7; TRBD2 might be the D (6 bases). This CDR3 contains 14 residues. Trimming stripped 7 bases from V and 6 bases from J, with 20 bases between. CDR1 SGHRS and CDR2 YFSETQ come from the germline V gene. Supplemented by reference TRBV5-1 and TRBJ2-7, the full variable domain reads KAGVTQTPRYLIKTRGQQVTLSCSPISGHRSVSWYQQTPGQGLQFLFEYFSETQRNKGNFPGRFSGRQFSNSRSEMNVSTLELGDSALYLCASGGSRETGEQYFGPGTRLTVT.

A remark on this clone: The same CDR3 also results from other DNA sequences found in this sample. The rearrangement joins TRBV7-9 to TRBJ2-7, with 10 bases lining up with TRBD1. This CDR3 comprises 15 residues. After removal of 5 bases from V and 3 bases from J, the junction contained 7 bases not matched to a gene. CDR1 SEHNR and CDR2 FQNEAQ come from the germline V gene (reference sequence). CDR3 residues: CASSRGTGVSYEQYF. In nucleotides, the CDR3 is TGTGCCAGCAGCCGCGGGACAGGGGTGAGCTACGAGCAGTACTTC.

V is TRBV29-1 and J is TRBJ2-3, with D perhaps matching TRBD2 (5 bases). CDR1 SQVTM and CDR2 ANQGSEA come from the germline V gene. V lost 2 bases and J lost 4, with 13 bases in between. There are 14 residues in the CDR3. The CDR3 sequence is CSVESLLAADTQYF. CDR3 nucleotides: TGCAGCGTTGAATCGCTGCTAGCTGCAGATACGCAGTATTTT.

The DNA for the CDR3 is TGTGCCAGCAGCTGGGGCGGGGCCGGGGAGCTGTTTTTT. Translating gives CASSWGGAGELFF. The genes are TRBV5-4 and TRBJ2-2; a weak D match, TRBD2 (6 bases). V was cut by 3 bases and J by 6 bases, with 9 bases left in between. Germline lookup yields CDR1 SGHNT and CDR2 YYREEE (reference sequence). The CDR3 is 13 amino acids.

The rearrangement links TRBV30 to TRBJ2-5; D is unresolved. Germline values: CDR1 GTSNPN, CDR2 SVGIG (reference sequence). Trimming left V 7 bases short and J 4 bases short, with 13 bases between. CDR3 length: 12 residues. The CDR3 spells CASTGALETQYF. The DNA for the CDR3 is TGTGCCTCCACCGGAGCGTTAGAGACCCAGTACTTC.

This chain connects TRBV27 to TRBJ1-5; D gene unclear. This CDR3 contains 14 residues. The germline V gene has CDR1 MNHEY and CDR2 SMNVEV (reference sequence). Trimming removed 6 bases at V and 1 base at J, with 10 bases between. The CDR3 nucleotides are TGTGCCAGCAGATCCGGTAAAAGCAATCAGCCCCAGCATTTT. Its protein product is CASRSGKSNQPQHF.

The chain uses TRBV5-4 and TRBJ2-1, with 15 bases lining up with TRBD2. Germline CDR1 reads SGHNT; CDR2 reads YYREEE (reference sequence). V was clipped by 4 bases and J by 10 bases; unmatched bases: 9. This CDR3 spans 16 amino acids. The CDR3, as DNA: TGTGCCAGCAGCCAGGGACTAGCGGGGGGCAAAGCAGAGCAGTTCTTC. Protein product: CASSQGLAGGKAEQFF.

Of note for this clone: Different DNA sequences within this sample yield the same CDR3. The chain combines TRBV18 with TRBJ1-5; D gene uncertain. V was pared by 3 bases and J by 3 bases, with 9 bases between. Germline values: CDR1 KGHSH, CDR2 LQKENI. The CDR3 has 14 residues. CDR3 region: CASSPQESNQPQHF. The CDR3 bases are TGTGCCAGCTCACCTCAGGAGTCCAATCAGCCCCAGCATTTT.

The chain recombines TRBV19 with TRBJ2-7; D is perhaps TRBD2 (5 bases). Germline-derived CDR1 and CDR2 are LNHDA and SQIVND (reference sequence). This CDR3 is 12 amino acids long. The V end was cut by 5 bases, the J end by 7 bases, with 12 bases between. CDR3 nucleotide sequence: TGTGCCAGTAGTGTCGAACGAGGGGAGCAGTACTTC. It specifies CASSVERGEQYF.

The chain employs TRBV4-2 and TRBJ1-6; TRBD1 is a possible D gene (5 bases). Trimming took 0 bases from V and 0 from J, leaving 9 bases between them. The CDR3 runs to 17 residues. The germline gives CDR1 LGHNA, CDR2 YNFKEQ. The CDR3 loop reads CASSQDSDSSYNSPLHF. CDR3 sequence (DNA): TGTGCCAGCAGCCAAGACAGCGACAGCTCCTATAATTCACCCCTCCACTTT.

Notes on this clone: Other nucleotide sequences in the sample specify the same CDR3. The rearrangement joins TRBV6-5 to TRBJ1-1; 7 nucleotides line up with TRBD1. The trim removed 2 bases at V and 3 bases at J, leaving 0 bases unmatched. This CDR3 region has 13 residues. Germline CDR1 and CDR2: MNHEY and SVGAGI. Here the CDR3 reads CASSYDRDTEAFF. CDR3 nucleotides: TGTGCCAGCAGTTACGACAGGGACACTGAAGCTTTCTTT.

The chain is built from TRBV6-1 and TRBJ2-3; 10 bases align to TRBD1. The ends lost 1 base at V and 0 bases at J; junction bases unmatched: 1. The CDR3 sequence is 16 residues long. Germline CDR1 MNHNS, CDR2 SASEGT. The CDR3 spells CASSEGDRGSTDTQYF. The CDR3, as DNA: TGTGCCAGCAGTGAAGGGGACAGGGGTAGCACAGATACGCAGTATTTT.

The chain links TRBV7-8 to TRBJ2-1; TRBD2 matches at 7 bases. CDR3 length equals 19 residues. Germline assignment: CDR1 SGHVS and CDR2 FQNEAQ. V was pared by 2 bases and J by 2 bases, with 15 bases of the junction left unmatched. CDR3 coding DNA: TGTGCCAGCAGCTTAAGTGTGTTATGGCGGGGGAGTGCCTACAATGAGCAGTTCTTC. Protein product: CASSLSVLWRGSAYNEQFF.

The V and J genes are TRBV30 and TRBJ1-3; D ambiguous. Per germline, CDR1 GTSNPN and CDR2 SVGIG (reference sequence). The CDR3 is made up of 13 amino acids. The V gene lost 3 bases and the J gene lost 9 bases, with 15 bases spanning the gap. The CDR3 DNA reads TGTGCCTGGAGCTCCGGCCCGGGTGGCACCATATATTTT. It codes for CAWSSGPGGTIYF.

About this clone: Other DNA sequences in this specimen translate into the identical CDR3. CDR3 loop: CASSPGTANTGELFF. The DNA for the CDR3 is TGTGCCAGCTCGCCCGGGACAGCCAACACCGGGGAGCTGTTTTTT. V and J are TRBV18 and TRBJ2-2; TRBD1 matches 7 bases. The trim removed 6 bases at V and 2 bases at J, leaving 6 bases unmatched. The CDR3 length is 15 residues. Germline-derived CDR1 and CDR2 are KGHSH and LQKENI.

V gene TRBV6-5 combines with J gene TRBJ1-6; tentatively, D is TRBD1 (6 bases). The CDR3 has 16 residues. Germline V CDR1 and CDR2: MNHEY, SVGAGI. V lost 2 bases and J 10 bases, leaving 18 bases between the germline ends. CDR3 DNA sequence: TGTGCCAGCAGTTACCACAGGGCTGGTCCCGAATCACCCCTCCACTTT. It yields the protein CASSYHRAGPESPLHF.

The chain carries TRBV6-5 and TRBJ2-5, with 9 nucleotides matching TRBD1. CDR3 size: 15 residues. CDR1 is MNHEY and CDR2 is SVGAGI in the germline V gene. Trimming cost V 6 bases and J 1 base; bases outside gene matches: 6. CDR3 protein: CASRPRDRAQETQYF. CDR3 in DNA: TGTGCCAGCAGGCCTCGGGACAGGGCCCAAGAGACCCAGTACTTC.

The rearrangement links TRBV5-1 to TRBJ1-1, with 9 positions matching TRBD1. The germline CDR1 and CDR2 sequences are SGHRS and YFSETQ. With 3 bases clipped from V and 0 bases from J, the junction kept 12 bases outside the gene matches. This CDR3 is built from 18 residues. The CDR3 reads CASSSGTGFPRMNTEAFF. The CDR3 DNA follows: TGCGCCAGCAGCTCCGGGACAGGGTTCCCCCGTATGAACACTGAAGCTTTCTTT.

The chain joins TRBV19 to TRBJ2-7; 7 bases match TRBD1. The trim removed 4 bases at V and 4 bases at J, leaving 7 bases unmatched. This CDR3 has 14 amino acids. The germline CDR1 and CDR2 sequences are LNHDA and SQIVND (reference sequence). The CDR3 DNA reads TGTGCCAGTAGTAGCCCAGGGGGTTCGTACGAGCAGTACTTC. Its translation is CASSSPGGSYEQYF.

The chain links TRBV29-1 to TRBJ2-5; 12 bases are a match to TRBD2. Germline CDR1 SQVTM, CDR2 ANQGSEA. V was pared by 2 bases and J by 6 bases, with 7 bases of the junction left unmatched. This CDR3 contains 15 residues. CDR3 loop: CSVESTSGSTKTQYF. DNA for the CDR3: TGCAGCGTTGAATCGACTAGCGGGAGTACTAAGACCCAGTACTTC. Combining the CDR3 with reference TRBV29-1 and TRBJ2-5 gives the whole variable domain SAVISQKPSRDICQRGTSLTIQCQVDSQVTMMFWYRQQPGQSLTLIATANQGSEATYESGFVIDKFPISRPNLTFSTLTVSNMSPEDSSIYLCSVESTSGSTKTQYFGPGTRLLVL.

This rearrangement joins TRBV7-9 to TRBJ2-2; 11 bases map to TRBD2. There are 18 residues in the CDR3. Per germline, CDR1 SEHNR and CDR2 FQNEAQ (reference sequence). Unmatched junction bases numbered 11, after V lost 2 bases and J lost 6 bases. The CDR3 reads CASSLFVLAGGKPGELFF. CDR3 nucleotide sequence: TGTGCCAGCAGCTTATTCGTGCTAGCGGGGGGAAAACCCGGGGAGCTGTTTTTT.

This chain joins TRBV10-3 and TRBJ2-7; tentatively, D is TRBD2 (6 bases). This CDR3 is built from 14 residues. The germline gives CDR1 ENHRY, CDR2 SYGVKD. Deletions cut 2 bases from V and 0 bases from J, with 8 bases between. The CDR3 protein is CAISEVRDSYEQYF. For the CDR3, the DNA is TGTGCCATCAGTGAGGTGCGGGACTCCTACGAGCAGTACTTC.

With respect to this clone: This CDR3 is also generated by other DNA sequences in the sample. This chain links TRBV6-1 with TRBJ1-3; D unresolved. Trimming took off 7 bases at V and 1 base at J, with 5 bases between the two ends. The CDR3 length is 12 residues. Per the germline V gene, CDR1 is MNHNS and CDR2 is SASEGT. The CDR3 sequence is CASTGSGNTIYF. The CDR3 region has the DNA TGTGCCAGCACGGGGTCTGGAAACACCATATATTTT.

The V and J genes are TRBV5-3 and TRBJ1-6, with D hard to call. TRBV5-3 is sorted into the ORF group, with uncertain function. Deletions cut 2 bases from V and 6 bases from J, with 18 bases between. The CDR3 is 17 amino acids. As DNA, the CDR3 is TGTGCCAGAAGCTTATGGCCCGGACGCGGGATTAATTCACCCCTCCACTTT. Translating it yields CARSLWPGRGINSPLHF.

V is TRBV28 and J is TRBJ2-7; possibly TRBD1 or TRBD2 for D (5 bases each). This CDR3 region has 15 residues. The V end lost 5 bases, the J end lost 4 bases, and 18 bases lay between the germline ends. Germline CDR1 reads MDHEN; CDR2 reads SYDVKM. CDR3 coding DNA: TGTGCCAGCAGTCTCACCGGGACCCCGGGTTACGAGCAGTACTTC. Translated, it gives CASSLTGTPGYEQYF.

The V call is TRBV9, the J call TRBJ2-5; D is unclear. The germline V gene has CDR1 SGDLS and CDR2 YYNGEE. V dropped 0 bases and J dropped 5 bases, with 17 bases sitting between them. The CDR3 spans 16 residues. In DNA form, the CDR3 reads TGTGCCAGCAGCGTAGAGCCAACTAAGGGTGCGGAGACCCAGTACTTC. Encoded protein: CASSVEPTKGAETQYF.

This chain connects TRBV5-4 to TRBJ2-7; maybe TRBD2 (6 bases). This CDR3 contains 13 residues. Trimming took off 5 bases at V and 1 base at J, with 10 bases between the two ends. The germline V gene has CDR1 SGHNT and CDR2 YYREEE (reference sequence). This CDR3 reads CASRRDLSYEQYF. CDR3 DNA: TGTGCCAGCAGGCGGGACCTATCCTACGAGCAGTACTTC.